Each of the 14 T cell receptor beta chains below was sequenced from the same sample in a study of blood T cell repertoires in COVID-19. TCRdb's table, derived via immunoSEQ multiplex PCR, lists solely in-frame clones and lacks some. The sample has roughly 200,000 clones, 80% to 90% seen once. The sample taken for sequencing was peripheral blood. The receptors were gathered from a human donor with active or convalescent COVID-19. The donor label of this sample is uncertain.

This chain links TRBV5-1 with TRBJ2-2; weak D call: TRBD1 (5 bases). The V end was cut by 4 bases, the J end by 1 base, with 11 bases between. The CDR3 totals 15 residues. Germline CDR1 reads SGHRS; CDR2 reads YFSETQ. The CDR3 DNA reads as TGCGCCAGCAGCGCGTGGGGCCTGAACACCGGGGAGCTGTTTTTT. As protein: CASSAWGLNTGELFF. Full variable domain (remainder filled in from reference TRBV5-1 and TRBJ2-2): KAGVTQTPRYLIKTRGQQVTLSCSPISGHRSVSWYQQTPGQGLQFLFEYFSETQRNKGNFPGRFSGRQFSNSRSEMNVSTLELGDSALYLCASSAWGLNTGELFFGEGSRLTVL.

The chain couples TRBV5-4 to TRBJ2-3; perhaps TRBD2 as D (5 bases). Germline V gene data show CDR1 as SGHNT and CDR2 as YYREEE (reference sequence). V dropped 1 base and J dropped 1 base, with 13 bases sitting between them. The CDR3 runs to 16 residues. CDR3 protein: CASSLRSPRGTDTQYF. For the CDR3, the DNA is TGTGCCAGCAGCTTGCGATCACCGCGGGGCACAGATACGCAGTATTTT.

The V call is TRBV19, the J call TRBJ2-7, with TRBD1 matching over 10 bases. Germline V gene data show CDR1 as LNHDA and CDR2 as SQIVND (reference sequence). CDR3 length: 13 amino acids. V lost 4 bases to trimming and J lost 8 bases; unmatched junction nucleotides: 5. The CDR3 DNA sequence: TGTGCCAGTAGTACGGGACAGGGGAATAAGCAGTACTTC. As protein: CASSTGQGNKQYF.

V usage is TRBV7-2 and J usage is TRBJ2-1, with 8 nucleotides matching TRBD2. The germline V gene encodes CDR1 SGHTA and CDR2 FQGNSA. The CDR3 has 14 amino acids. The junction had 9 bases not matched to a gene; V was cut back by 4 bases and J by 10 bases. The CDR3 region has the DNA TGTGCCAGCAGCTCGAGCGGGGGCGTAGGGGAGCAGTTCTTC. Translating gives CASSSSGGVGEQFF.

CDR3 loop: CASSTNLKSGGASYNEQFF. The DNA of the CDR3 is TGTGCCAGCAGCACCAACCTGAAGAGCGGGGGGGCGTCCTACAATGAGCAGTTCTTC. The V gene is TRBV7-9, the J gene TRBJ2-1; 10 positions agree with TRBD2. With 5 bases clipped from V and 1 base from J, the junction kept 14 bases outside the gene matches. Germline-derived CDR1 and CDR2 are SEHNR and FQNEAQ (reference sequence). The CDR3 totals 19 residues.

The CDR3, as DNA: TGTGCCAGCTCACCACCTCGGAGAGGCGAGCAGTACTTC. Its translation: CASSPPRRGEQYF. The rearrangement uses TRBV18 and TRBJ2-7; D is unresolved. Trimming left V 0 bases short and J 6 bases short, with 9 bases between. CDR3 size: 13 residues. Per germline, CDR1 KGHSH and CDR2 LQKENI.

This chain links TRBV7-9 with TRBJ2-7; tentatively, D is TRBD1 (5 bases). This CDR3 is built from 13 residues. The ends were cut back, 8 bases at V and 5 bases at J, with 16 bases in the middle. CDR1 and CDR2 (germline): SEHNR, FQNEAQ (reference sequence). The CDR3 spells CASGLVRANEQYF. The CDR3 DNA sequence: TGTGCCAGCGGCCTCGTCAGGGCCAACGAGCAGTACTTC.

The rearrangement uses TRBV9 and TRBJ2-3; TRBD2 is a possible D gene (5 bases). CDR1 and CDR2 (germline): SGDLS, YYNGEE. V dropped 3 bases and J dropped 5 bases, with 13 bases sitting between them. This CDR3 contains 14 residues. The CDR3 sequence is CASSASGYKDTQYF. CDR3 coding DNA: TGTGCCAGCAGCGCCTCGGGGTATAAAGATACGCAGTATTTT.

The rearrangement links TRBV4-1 to TRBJ1-5; D remains ambiguous. Germline V gene data show CDR1 as MGHRA and CDR2 as YSYEKL. CDR3 length equals 15 residues. The V and J ends lost 5 bases and 5 bases respectively, with 16 bases between them. The CDR3 DNA follows: TGCGCCAGCAGCAACGGCGGAAGTAAAGATCAGCCCCAGCATTTT. It translates to CASSNGGSKDQPQHF.

The J gene is TRBJ1-3, the V gene TRBV19, with TRBD1 matching over 10 bases. Germline values: CDR1 LNHDA, CDR2 SQIVND (reference sequence). CDR3 size: 14 residues. The ends lost 5 bases at V and 5 bases at J; junction bases unmatched: 3. The CDR3 nucleotides read TGTGCCAGTAGTTCGACAGGGGGCAGAAACACCATATATTTT. Residues: CASSSTGGRNTIYF.

This sequence joins TRBV5-4 and TRBJ2-5, with 9 bases aligning to TRBD1. The germline gives CDR1 SGHNT, CDR2 YYREEE (reference sequence). The CDR3 runs 14 residues. After removal of 10 bases from V and 5 bases from J, the junction contained 12 bases not matched to a gene. CDR3 in amino acids: CAGARDRVGETQYF. The CDR3 DNA sequence: TGTGCCGGGGCCCGGGACAGGGTTGGGGAGACCCAGTACTTC.

This clone was seen only once. The chain employs TRBV24-1 and TRBJ2-3, with 8 bases identical to TRBD2. The CDR3 runs to 16 residues. The germline V gene has CDR1 KGHDR and CDR2 SFDVKD. With 5 bases clipped from V and 0 bases from J, the junction kept 6 bases outside the gene matches. This CDR3 reads CATSGLAGPSTDTQYF. The CDR3, as DNA: TGTGCCACCAGTGGTCTAGCGGGCCCTAGCACAGATACGCAGTATTTT.

The chain is built from TRBV3-1 (or the pseudogene TRBV3-2) and TRBJ2-7; 8 bases are a match to TRBD1. Trimming at V came to 3 bases and at J to 5 bases, leaving 6 bases not matched to a gene. The CDR3 is 14 residues long. Germline CDR1 and CDR2: LGHDT and YNNKEL (reference sequence). CDR3: CASSHRQGFDEQYF. CDR3 sequence (DNA): TGTGCCAGCAGCCACCGACAGGGGTTCGACGAGCAGTACTTC.

The V call is TRBV7-9, the J call TRBJ2-1; perhaps TRBD2 as D (5 bases). Per the germline V gene, CDR1 is SEHNR and CDR2 is FQNEAQ (reference sequence). The CDR3 totals 13 residues. Trimming pared 6 bases from V and 8 bases from J, leaving 14 bases between. CDR3 coding DNA: TGTGCCAGCAGTCGCGGGTTGGGCGATGAGCAGTTCTTC. Protein: CASSRGLGDEQFF.